This TCR beta chain was recorded in a study of post-analysis software for immune sequencing data. General study points: About five TRBV segments occurring more often in patients than controls included TRBV5-6, TRBV5-1 and TRBV20-1. In multiple sclerosis, normalized Chao1 diversity was significantly below that of controls.

Every TCR beta cDNA library bore unique molecular identifiers. MiXCR was run by TCRdb on the PCR reads, yielding one entry per CDR3 protein. This table has some 690,000 distinct CDR3 sequences, over 45% appearing once. The CDR3 covers 14 residues. The V and J ends lost 6 bases and 5 bases, in that order; junction bases with no gene match: 9. The V gene's germline CDR1 is ENHRY and CDR2 SYGVKD. About this clonotype: Its antigen is as yet unknown.

This receptor was obtained from a girl aged 2 to 9 with multiple sclerosis. The rearrangement links TRBV10-3 to TRBJ2-5; 7 positions agree with TRBD1. Sequencing was carried out using blood. The CDR3 loop reads CAIRTTGAGETQYF. DNA of the CDR3: TGTGCCATCAGAACCACAGGGGCCGGGGAGACCCAGTACTTC.